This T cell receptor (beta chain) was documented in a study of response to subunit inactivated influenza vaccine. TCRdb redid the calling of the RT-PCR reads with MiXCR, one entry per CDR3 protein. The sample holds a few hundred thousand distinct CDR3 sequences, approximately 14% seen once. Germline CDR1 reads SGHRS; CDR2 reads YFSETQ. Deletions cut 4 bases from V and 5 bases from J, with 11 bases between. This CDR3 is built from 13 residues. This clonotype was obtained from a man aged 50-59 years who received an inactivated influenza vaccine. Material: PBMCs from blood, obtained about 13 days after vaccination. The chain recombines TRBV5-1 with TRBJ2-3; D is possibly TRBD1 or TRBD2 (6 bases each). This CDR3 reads CASSAGGGDTQYF. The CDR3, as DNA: TGCGCCAGCAGCGCCGGAGGGGGAGATACGCAGTATTTT.